Given below is one TCR beta chain in context. Its specificity is unknown. The sample originates from a study of cytomegalovirus exposure and HLA in healthy donors. Study information: A subsequent analysis stated that the 120 validation repertoires were run on the same platform as the roughly 700 first-cohort repertoires. Points from the study as a whole: The classifier reportedly diagnosed cytomegalovirus status with high specificity and sensitivity.

V dropped 0 bases and J dropped 0 bases, with 9 bases sitting between them. The germline V gene has CDR1 SGHRS and CDR2 YFSETQ. This CDR3 region has 15 residues. Only in-frame clones appear in the TCRdb table, and some are missing; sequencing was by immunoSEQ multiplex PCR. The table includes some 66,000 clones, approximately 97% detected once. V and J are TRBV5-1 and TRBJ2-5; a possible D gene is TRBD1 (6 bases). The clonotype comes from a woman aged 18-29 years in good health and CMV-seropositive. The specimen was PBMCs. CDR3 in amino acids: CASSLAAGDQETQYF. CDR3 in DNA: TGCGCCAGCAGCTTGGCGGCAGGGGACCAAGAGACCCAGTACTTC.